Below are 2 T cell receptor beta chains sequenced from a single sample in a study of immune evolution from preneoplasia to lung adenocarcinoma (dated by TCRdb to about 2021). The library was made by the immunoSEQ multiplex PCR assay. Held by TCRdb, this immuneACCESS table contains in-frame sequences only and omits some clones. Under half of the omission traces to an unresolved V gene where checked; the cause of the rest is unknown. Across this sample there are about 4,700 clones, with 82% seen only once. The ten largest clones capture around 8% of the sample. The sequencing sample was made of FFPE lung adenocarcinoma in situ tissue. Explained via the paper, the cell subset or site label denotes: preinvasive adenocarcinoma in situ (AIS). Every receptor here comes from a person between 65 and 80 years old with lung adenocarcinoma.

This clone was seen more than once but under ten times. The chain is built from TRBV5-6 and TRBJ2-7; 8 bases map to TRBD2. This CDR3 comprises 17 residues. V lost 0 bases and J lost 0; bases outside the gene matches: 8. CDR1 is SGHDT, CDR2 YYEEEE, per germline. The CDR3 loop reads CASSLVLAANPSYEQYF. The CDR3 DNA sequence: TGTGCCAGCAGCTTGGTACTAGCGGCCAACCCCTCCTACGAGCAGTACTTC. The full variable domain, with the rest looked up from reference TRBV5-6 and TRBJ2-7, is DAGVTQSPTHLIKTRGQQVTLRCSPKSGHDTVSWYQQALGQGPQFIFQYYEEEERQRGNFPDRFSGHQFPNYSSELNVNALLLGDSALYLCASSLVLAANPSYEQYFGPGTRLTVT.

The CDR3 is CASSFLMDEQYF. The CDR3 coding sequence is TGCGCCAGCAGCTTTCTCATGGACGAGCAGTACTTC. The J gene is TRBJ2-7, the V gene TRBV23-1, with D unresolved. TRBV23-1 carries the ORF label, with uncertain function. The CDR3 contains 12 residues. V was shortened by 6 bases and J by 5 bases, with 11 bases between the two germline ends.